These 2 T cell receptor beta chains were all obtained from the same sample, sequenced in a study of blood T cell repertoires in COVID-19. The table came from immunoSEQ multiplex PCR; TCRdb's copy has only in-frame clones and leaves some out. Of 200,000 to 250,000 clones in the sample, roughly 87% were seen once. Sequenced: PBMCs or T cells enriched from blood (not recorded which). These receptor sequences come from a man aged 25-45 years who had recovered from COVID-19.

This chain links TRBV2 with TRBJ1-2; no definite D call. The CDR3 spans 14 residues. The V and J ends lost 7 bases and 7 bases respectively, with 19 bases between them. Germline CDR1 and CDR2: SNHLY and FYNNEI. The CDR3, as DNA: TGTGCCAGCAAGGCGGAGGCGCTTGGAGGTGGCTACACCTTC. It translates to CASKAEALGGGYTF. Variable domain in full (rest from reference TRBV2 and TRBJ1-2): EPEVTQTPSHQVTQMGQEVILRCVPISNHLYFYWYRQILGQKVEFLVSFYNNEISEKSEIFDDQFSVERPDGSNFTLKIRSTKLEDSAMYFCASKAEALGGGYTFGSGTRLTVV.

The J gene is TRBJ2-2, the V gene TRBV28, with no clear D. Germline V gene data show CDR1 as MDHEN and CDR2 as SYDVKM. V lost 5 bases and J lost 2, with 12 bases in between. This CDR3 is built from 15 residues. CDR3 bases: TGTGCCAGCAGTCGCAGGCCCCTCAACACCGGGGAGCTGTTTTTT. The encoded protein is CASSRRPLNTGELFF. Looking up the rest from reference TRBV28 and TRBJ2-2 gives the full variable domain: DVKVTQSSRYLVKRTGEKVFLECVQDMDHENMFWYRQDPGLGLRLIYFSYDVKMKEKGDIPEGYSVSREKKERFSLILESASTNQTSMYLCASSRRPLNTGELFFGEGSRLTVL.